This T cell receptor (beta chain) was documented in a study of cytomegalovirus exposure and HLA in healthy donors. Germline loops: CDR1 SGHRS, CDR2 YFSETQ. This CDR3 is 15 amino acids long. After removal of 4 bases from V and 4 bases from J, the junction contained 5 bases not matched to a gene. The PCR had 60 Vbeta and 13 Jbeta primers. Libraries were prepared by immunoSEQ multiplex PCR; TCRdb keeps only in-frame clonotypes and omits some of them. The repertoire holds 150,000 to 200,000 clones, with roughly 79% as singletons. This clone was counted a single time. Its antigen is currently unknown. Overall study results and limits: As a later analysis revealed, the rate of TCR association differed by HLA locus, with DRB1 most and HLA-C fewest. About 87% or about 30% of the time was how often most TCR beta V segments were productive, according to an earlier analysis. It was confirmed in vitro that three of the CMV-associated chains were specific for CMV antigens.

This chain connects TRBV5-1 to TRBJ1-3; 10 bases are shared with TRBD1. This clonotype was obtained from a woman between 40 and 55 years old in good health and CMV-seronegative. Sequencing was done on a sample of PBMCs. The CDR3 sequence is CASSRQGAEGNTIYF. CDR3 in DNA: TGCGCCAGCAGCCGACAGGGGGCAGAAGGAAACACCATATATTTT.